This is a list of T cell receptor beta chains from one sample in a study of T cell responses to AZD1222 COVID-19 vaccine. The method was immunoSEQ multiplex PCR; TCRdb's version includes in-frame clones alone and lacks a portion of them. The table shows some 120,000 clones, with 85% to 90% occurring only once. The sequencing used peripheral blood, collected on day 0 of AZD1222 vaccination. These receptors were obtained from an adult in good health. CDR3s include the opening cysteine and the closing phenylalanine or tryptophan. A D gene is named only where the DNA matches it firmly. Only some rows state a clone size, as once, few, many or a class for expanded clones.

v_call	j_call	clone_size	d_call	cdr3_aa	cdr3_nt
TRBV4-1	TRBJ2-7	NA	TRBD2	CASSLSSGGTYEQYF	TGCGCCAGCAGCCTTAGTTCGGGGGGTACCTACGAGCAGTACTTC
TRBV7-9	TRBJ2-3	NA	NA	CASSLRQGIDTQYF	TGTGCCAGCAGCCTTAGGCAGGGGATTGATACGCAGTATTTT
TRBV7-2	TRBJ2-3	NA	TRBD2	CASSLSSGGGTDTQYF	TGTGCCAGCAGCTTATCTAGCGGGGGGGGCACAGATACGCAGTATTTT
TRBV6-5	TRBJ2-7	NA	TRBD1	CASSSRGLEQYF	TGTGCCAGCAGCTCCAGGGGGCTCGAGCAGTACTTC
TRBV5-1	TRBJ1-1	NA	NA	CASSLVGLNTEAFF	TGCGCCAGCAGCTTGGTGGGGCTTAACACTGAAGCTTTCTTT
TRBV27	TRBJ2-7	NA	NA	CASSLQDRAYEQYF	TGTGCCAGCAGTTTACAAGACAGAGCCTACGAGCAGTACTTC
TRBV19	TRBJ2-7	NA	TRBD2	CASSAGGLAGGLREQYF	TGTGCCAGTAGTGCCGGAGGACTAGCGGGAGGCTTGAGGGAGCAGTACTTC
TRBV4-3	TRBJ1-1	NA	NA	CASSQGSGGGTEAFF	TGCGCCAGCAGCCAAGGCTCGGGGGGCGGAACTGAAGCTTTCTTT
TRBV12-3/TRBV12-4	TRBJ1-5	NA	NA	CASSLNQPQHF	TGTGCCAGCAGTCTAAATCAGCCCCAGCATTTT
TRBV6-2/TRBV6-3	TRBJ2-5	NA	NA	CASSYGLNLEGETQYF	TGTGCCAGCAGTTACGGCCTCAACCTGGAGGGAGAGACCCAGTACTTC
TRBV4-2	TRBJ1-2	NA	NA	CASSLDSYGYTF	TGTGCCAGCAGCCTCGACAGTTATGGCTACACCTTC
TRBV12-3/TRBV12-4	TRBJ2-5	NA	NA	CASSFGAETQYF	TGTGCCAGCAGTTTTGGGGCCGAGACCCAGTACTTC
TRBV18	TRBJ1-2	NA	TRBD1	CASSPGQGDGGYTF	TGTGCCAGCTCACCGGGACAGGGGGATGGAGGCTACACCTTC
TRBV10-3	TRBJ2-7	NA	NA	CAISEGGGRGSYEQYF	TGTGCCATCAGTGAGGGCGGAGGACGGGGGTCCTACGAGCAGTACTTC
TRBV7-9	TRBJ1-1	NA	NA	CASSPSGGNTEAFF	TGTGCCAGCAGCCCAAGCGGGGGAAACACTGAAGCTTTCTTT
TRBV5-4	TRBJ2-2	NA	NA	CASSIDSGGELFF	TGTGCCAGCAGCATAGACTCGGGCGGGGAGCTGTTTTTT
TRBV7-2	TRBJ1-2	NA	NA	CASSPQDGSYGYTF	TGTGCCAGCAGCCCTCAGGACGGCAGTTATGGCTACACCTTC
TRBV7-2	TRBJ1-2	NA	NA	CATPHLAVIQAYGYTF	TGTGCCACCCCCCACCTCGCGGTGATACAGGCTTATGGCTACACCTTC
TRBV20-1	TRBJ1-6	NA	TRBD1	CSASPGTANSPLHF	TGCAGTGCTAGTCCCGGGACAGCGAATTCACCCCTCCACTTT
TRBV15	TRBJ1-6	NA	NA	CATSRERLGGIPLHF	TGTGCCACCAGCAGAGAAAGACTTGGAGGGATCCCCCTCCACTTT
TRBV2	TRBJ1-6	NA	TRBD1	CASGGTGGSLASPLHF	TGTGCCAGCGGAGGGACAGGGGGCTCTTTGGCTTCACCCCTCCACTTT
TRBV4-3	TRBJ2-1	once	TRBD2	CASSQDLSLAVNEQFF	TGCGCCAGCAGCCAAGATCTTTCGCTAGCGGTCAATGAGCAGTTCTTC
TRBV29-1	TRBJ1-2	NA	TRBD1	CSVQKGARDYGYTF	TGCAGCGTTCAAAAGGGGGCGCGGGACTATGGCTACACCTTC
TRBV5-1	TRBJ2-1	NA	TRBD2	CASSFAFGGGLNNEQFF	TGCGCCAGCAGCTTTGCCTTTGGCGGGGGGTTAAACAATGAGCAGTTCTTC
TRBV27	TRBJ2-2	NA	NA	CASSFGTGELFF	TGTGCCAGCAGTTTCGGGACCGGGGAGCTGTTTTTT
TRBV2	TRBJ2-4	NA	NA	CASGLAKNIQYF	TGTGCCAGCGGACTAGCCAAAAACATTCAGTACTTC
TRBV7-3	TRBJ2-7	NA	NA	CASSLGPQADYEQYF	TGTGCCAGCAGCTTAGGCCCCCAGGCCGACTACGAGCAGTACTTC
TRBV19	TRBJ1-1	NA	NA	CASSPGQNTEAFF	TGTGCCAGTAGTCCCGGGCAGAACACTGAAGCTTTCTTT
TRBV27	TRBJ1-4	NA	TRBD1	CASSSTGTGRVGLFF	TGTGCCAGCAGTTCCACCGGGACAGGGCGCGTTGGGTTGTTTTTT
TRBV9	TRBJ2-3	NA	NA	CASSVDSTDTQYF	TGTGCCAGCAGCGTAGACTCTACAGATACGCAGTATTTT
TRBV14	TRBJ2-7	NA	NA	CASSQGAFKAQYF	TGTGCCAGCAGCCAAGGTGCCTTTAAGGCGCAGTACTTC
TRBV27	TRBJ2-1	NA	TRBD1	CATASGGELLNNEQFF	TGTGCCACAGCGTCAGGGGGCGAGTTGCTTAACAATGAGCAGTTCTTC
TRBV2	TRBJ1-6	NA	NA	CASSEAAGGSNSPLHF	TGTGCCAGCAGTGAAGCAGCCGGGGGGTCCAATTCACCCCTCCACTTT
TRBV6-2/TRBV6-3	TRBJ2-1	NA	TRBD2	CASSYVRDYPVEQFF	TGTGCCAGCAGTTACGTCCGGGACTATCCTGTTGAGCAGTTCTTC
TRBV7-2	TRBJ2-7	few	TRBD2	CASSLVAGGRYEQYF	TGTGCCAGCAGCTTAGTAGCGGGGGGGCGGTACGAGCAGTACTTC
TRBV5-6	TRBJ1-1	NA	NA	CASSLLGRAFF	TGTGCCAGCAGCTTGTTAGGGAGGGCTTTCTTT
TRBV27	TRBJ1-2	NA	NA	CASPPQTQEGYTF	TGTGCCAGCCCCCCCCAGACCCAGGAAGGCTACACCTTC
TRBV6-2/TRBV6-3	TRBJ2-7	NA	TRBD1	CASSYSRIKGQGYDEQYF	TGTGCCAGCAGTTACTCGCGCATAAAGGGACAGGGGTACGACGAGCAGTACTTC
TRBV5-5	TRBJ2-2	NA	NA	CASSLGWRNTGELFF	TGTGCCAGCAGCTTGGGTTGGCGGAACACCGGGGAGCTGTTTTTT
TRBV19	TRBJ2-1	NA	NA	CASSPVPLGAASSYNEQFF	TGTGCCAGTAGCCCCGTGCCTCTAGGGGCTGCTTCCTCCTACAATGAGCAGTTCTTC
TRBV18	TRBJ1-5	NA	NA	CASSPVSGGEQPQHF	TGTGCCAGCTCACCTGTTTCGGGGGGGGAGCAGCCCCAGCATTTT
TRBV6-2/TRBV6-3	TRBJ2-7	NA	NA	CASSYSTRRSYEQYF	TGTGCCAGCAGTTACTCGACCAGGCGATCCTACGAGCAGTACTTC
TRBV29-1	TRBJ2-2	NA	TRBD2	CSVGAGGFDNTGELFF	TGCAGCGTTGGAGCGGGGGGTTTTGATAACACCGGGGAGCTGTTTTTT
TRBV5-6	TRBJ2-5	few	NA	CASSLGAGRTQYF	TGTGCCAGCAGCTTGGGAGCGGGCAGGACCCAGTACTTC
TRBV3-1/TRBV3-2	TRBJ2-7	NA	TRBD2	CASTATGGISYEQYF	TGTGCCAGCACCGCAACGGGGGGGATCTCCTACGAGCAGTACTTC
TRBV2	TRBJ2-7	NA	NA	CASSAGRVDGEQYF	TGTGCCAGCAGTGCGGGCAGGGTTGACGGCGAGCAGTACTTC
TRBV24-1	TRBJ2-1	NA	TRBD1	CATSGTGEGEQFF	TGTGCCACCTCCGGGACAGGGGAGGGTGAGCAGTTCTTC
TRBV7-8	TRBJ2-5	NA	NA	CASSLASQETQYF	TGTGCCAGCAGCTTAGCTAGTCAAGAGACCCAGTACTTC
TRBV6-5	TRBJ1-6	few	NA	CASSYFKGALHF	TGTGCCAGCAGTTATTTTAAGGGGGCCCTCCACTTT
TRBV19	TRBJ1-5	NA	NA	CASSGGLSNQPQHF	TGTGCCAGTAGTGGAGGGCTTAGCAATCAGCCCCAGCATTTT
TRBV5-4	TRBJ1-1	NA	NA	CASSLERSEAFF	TGTGCCAGCAGCTTGGAGAGGTCTGAAGCTTTCTTT
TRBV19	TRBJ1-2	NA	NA	CASSPDGGYERYGYTF	TGTGCCAGTAGCCCCGACGGGGGGTACGAGCGGTACGGCTACACCTTC